This T cell receptor (beta chain) appears in the sequencing data of a study of sequential checkpoint blockade in melanoma (dated by TCRdb to the late 2010s). Regarding the complete study: Patients were assigned by 1:1 randomization to either first-line nivolumab followed by ipilimumab (arm A) or ipilimumab followed by nivolumab (arm B). Maintenance nivolumab came after each of the two trial sequences.

With respect to this clone: Its antigen is currently not known. Base qualities were left out, and no much larger clone turns up one base away.

Here is what the overall study found, with its caveats: Larger, independent patient cohorts are needed to validate the response-prediction model that combines TCR metrics and mutation burden.

The CDR3 goes from the cysteine to the phenylalanine over 13 residues. Left in the record is the CDR3 DNA by itself, 39 bases read in frame from the first base. The CDR1 and CDR2 encoded by the germline V gene (reference sequence) are MNHEY and SMNVEV. V lost 6 bases and J lost 0 bases; the stretch between them is 9 bases long. TCRbeta CDR3 regions were immunosequenced from genomic DNA with the immunoSEQ Assay. Prior to high-throughput sequencing, genomic DNA was amplified by bias-controlled multiplex PCR. The source study handled its data this way. To quantify the absolute abundance of each unique TCRbeta CDR3 region, the sequences were collapsed and filtered. Clonality, defined as 1 minus Pielou's evenness, was calculated using productive rearrangements only. Clones with significantly greater frequencies in on-treatment versus baseline samples were identified using a previously published method. TCRdb re-hosts the immuneACCESS table, in-frame sequences only. Its copies lack some clones; in the studies checked, an unresolved V gene accounts for under half of them, and the cause for the rest is not known. That table is the source of V, J and clone size, and D and trimming were worked out from the DNA. This sample is represented by roughly 10,000 clones; more than 70% of them were singletons. More than 35% of the sample goes to the ten largest clones.

The sample's treatment or condition, from its label and the paper: randomized to nivolumab then ipilimumab (arm A) or the reverse (arm B). Prior DNA-damaging chemotherapy had not been received by any trial patient. Thawed PBMCs were sorted on a FACS Aria II flow cytometer to isolate live CD3+CD8+ cells negative for CD19 and CD56. CheckMate 064, a randomized, open-label phase II trial of sequential checkpoint blockade, was the source of the samples, all of which came from patients with melanoma. Leukapheresis was used to collect peripheral blood mononuclear cells, which were then purified with Ficoll-Paque and frozen in human serum with roughly 10% DMSO. Right after sorting, the blood CD3+CD8+ cells were verified to be >98% pure, and DNA extraction followed.

The input for sequencing was CD8+ T cells sorted from blood (inferred from file names), taken from a patient given nivolumab and ipilimumab in sequence. The sequence came from a human donor with melanoma. The sequence joins TRBV27 to TRBJ2-7; perhaps TRBD2 is the D gene, with 6 bases matching. CDR3 protein: CASSPGVSYEQYF. The DNA sequence is TGTGCCAGCAGCCCGGGAGTCTCCTACGAGCAGTACTTC.